This T cell receptor beta chain was identified during a study of human CD8 memory T cell subsets. Investigators built TCR beta libraries using UMI-labeled 5' RACE. TCRdb reanalyzed the 5' RACE reads, giving one entry per CDR3 protein sequence and no DNA. In total, the table holds about 18,000 distinct CDR3 sequences. As for this clonotype: Its antigen is not identified.

General study results and limits: High diversity, at similar levels, marked stem-like memory and precursor exhausted T cells but not effector memory cells. Chao1 estimates suggested stem-like memory T cells were more diverse than precursor exhausted T cells.

CDR3 length: 13 residues. Germline CDR1 reads SQVTM; CDR2 reads ANQGSEA. Sequencing was performed on CD8+ T cells from PBMCs. The clonotype originates from a human donor in good health. V and J are TRBV29-1 and TRBJ1-1; TCRdb gives TRBD1 as the D gene, but with no DNA this cannot be confirmed. The CDR3 here is CSVERQGNTEAFF.